The sequence of this T cell receptor (beta chain) was determined in a study of T cell responses to AZD1222 COVID-19 vaccine. Findings and caveats of the study: The breadth and depth of Spike-specific TCRs increased once two AZD1222 doses had been given.

Comments on this clone: Its antigen remains unknown.

There are 15 residues in the CDR3. V was pared by 0 bases and J by 4 bases, with 11 bases between. Germline V gene sequence: CDR1 LGHNA, CDR2 YSLEER. TCRdb's copy holds only in-frame clones and misses some; the assay was immunoSEQ multiplex PCR. The sample's table shows some 150,000 clones. Sequenced: peripheral blood. This TCR came from an adult in good health. The chain couples TRBV4-3 to TRBJ2-3, with D unclear. CDR3 loop: CASSQEGRGADTQYF. DNA of the CDR3: TGCGCCAGCAGCCAAGAGGGTCGTGGAGCAGATACGCAGTATTTT.